The entry that follows covers one T cell receptor beta chain sequence. What it recognizes is unknown. PCR involved 60 Vbeta and 13 Jbeta primers. The protocol was immunoSEQ multiplex PCR, while the TCRdb copy is restricted to in-frame clones and leaves out a portion. The sample holds roughly 130,000 clones; approximately 70% are singletons and the top ten take 2.6%. Trimming pared 0 bases from V and 1 base from J, leaving 15 bases between. The CDR3 spans 17 residues. In germline, CDR1 is SGDLS, CDR2 YYNGEE. These data come from a study of cytomegalovirus exposure and HLA in healthy donors. Study outcomes and limitations: A later analysis reportedly identified an Asian-associated ancestry cluster as carrying fewer N-insertions than the roughly 670-donor mean. Sequencing artifact likely explains a cluster of highly shared sequence variants.

Specimen: PBMCs. The rearrangement links TRBV9 to TRBJ2-3; D is unresolved. This TCR was sampled from a woman aged 55-70 years in good health and CMV-seropositive. Here the CDR3 DNA reads TGTGCCAGCAGCGTAGAGCCAACCCCTTCCCGCACAGATACGCAGTATTTT. Its protein is CASSVEPTPSRTDTQYF.